This T cell receptor beta chain emerged from a study of control samples from healthy donors and cancer patients (dated by TCRdb to the early 2020s). The library was obtained by the immunoSEQ multiplex PCR assay. Drawn from immuneACCESS, this table holds only the in-frame rearrangements with V and J called that TCRdb kept. Clones are partly lost; checked studies trace under half to an unresolved V gene and leave the rest unexplained. This sample holds about 26,000 clones; almost 85% were observed only once. Roughly 6.7% of the sample is in the top ten clones. On this clone itself: There is no known antigen for this receptor. No clone much larger than this one lies a single base away; base qualities are absent.

Taken from cysteine to phenylalanine, the CDR3 has 14 residues. The CDR3 DNA has 42 bases and is translated from base 1. From a lookup of the germline V gene, CDR1 and CDR2 are LGHNA and YSLEER. Between the V and J ends, shortened by 4 bases and 4 bases respectively, the junction contains 11 bases. This receptor was identified in an older woman with head and neck cancer. What was sequenced was PBMCs. The chain couples TRBV4-3 to TRBJ1-3; the D segment could be TRBD1, given 6 matching bases. In nucleotides, the sequence is TGCGCCAGCAGCCTGGGGGGCTCCGGAAACACCATATATTTT. Translation gives CASSLGGSGNTIYF.